Presented here are 11 T cell receptor beta chains from one specimen sequenced in a study of blood T cell repertoires in COVID-19. The method was immunoSEQ multiplex PCR; TCRdb's version includes in-frame clones alone and lacks a portion of them. In the table there are 250,000 to 300,000 clones, around nine tenths of which are singletons. Input material: peripheral blood. The receptors were gathered from a woman aged 60 to 75 with COVID-19, enrolled during active disease.

The chain is built from TRBV19 and TRBJ2-6, with D possibly being TRBD2 (6 bases). The ends were cut back, 4 bases at V and 2 bases at J, with 9 bases in the middle. Looked up from germline, CDR1 is LNHDA and CDR2 is SQIVND (reference sequence). CDR3 length: 15 amino acids. DNA for the CDR3: TGTGCCAGTAGTACAACGGGGGCTGGGGCCAACGTCCTGACTTTC. It encodes CASSTTGAGANVLTF.

This chain links TRBV7-8 with TRBJ1-1, with D perhaps matching TRBD1 (5 bases). The germline V gene encodes CDR1 SGHVS and CDR2 FQNEAQ. Trimming removed 2 bases at V and 5 bases at J, with 15 bases between. The CDR3 is 15 residues long. In DNA form, the CDR3 reads TGTGCCAGCAGCTTAATCGGCAGGGAATGGACTGAAGCTTTCTTT. Residues: CASSLIGREWTEAFF.

The chain links TRBV10-3 to TRBJ1-1, with D maybe TRBD1 (5 bases). Looked up from germline, CDR1 is ENHRY and CDR2 is SYGVKD. Trimming took 4 bases from V and 3 from J, leaving 12 bases between them. The CDR3 sequence is 14 residues long. This CDR3 reads CAISVQGGDTEAFF. In DNA, the CDR3 is TGTGCCATCAGTGTCCAGGGTGGGGACACTGAAGCTTTCTTT.

The chain uses TRBV3-1 (or the pseudogene TRBV3-2) and TRBJ2-1; D possibly corresponds to TRBD2 (5 bases). CDR1 LGHDT and CDR2 YNNKEL come from the germline V gene (reference sequence). The CDR3 has 16 residues. Deletions cut 5 bases from V and 1 base from J, with 15 bases between. CDR3 region: CASSSRLGGSYNEQFF. CDR3 nucleotide sequence: TGTGCCAGCAGCTCCAGACTCGGAGGATCCTACAATGAGCAGTTCTTC.

J is TRBJ1-1 and V is TRBV5-1, with D tentatively TRBD1 (5 bases). The CDR3 contains 18 residues. V lost 9 bases and J 5 bases, leaving 32 bases between the germline ends. The germline gives CDR1 SGHRS, CDR2 YFSETQ. DNA of the CDR3: TGCGCCACCCGTCCGGGACGGGAGAGCCCCCGGGGAGGAACTGAAGCTTTCTTT. Its protein is CATRPGRESPRGGTEAFF.

The chain recombines TRBV6-2 or TRBV6-3 with TRBJ2-2; 7 bases are a match to TRBD1. The V gene's germline CDR1 is MNHEY and CDR2 SVGEGT. The CDR3 contains 15 residues. V shed 4 bases and J 3 bases; nucleotides not matched to a gene: 5. CDR3 nucleotide sequence: TGTGCCAGCAGTTTTGGGACAGACGACACCGGGGAGCTGTTTTTT. Residues: CASSFGTDDTGELFF.

The genes are TRBV3-1 (or the pseudogene TRBV3-2) and TRBJ2-1, with D perhaps TRBD2 (6 bases). Germline CDR1 reads LGHDT; CDR2 reads YNNKEL (reference sequence). Trimming left V 0 bases short and J 1 base short, with 7 bases between. The CDR3 is 15 residues long. The CDR3 region is CASSQDLASYNEQFF. The CDR3 nucleotides read TGTGCCAGCAGCCAAGATCTAGCGTCCTACAATGAGCAGTTCTTC.

V usage is TRBV30 and J usage is TRBJ1-5; D not certain. Trimming removed 2 bases at V and 5 bases at J, with 13 bases between. This CDR3 is 14 amino acids long. Per germline, CDR1 GTSNPN and CDR2 SVGIG (reference sequence). The CDR3 DNA follows: TGTGCCTGGAGTACTACATCCACCTATCAGCCCCAGCATTTT. Translating gives CAWSTTSTYQPQHF.

J is TRBJ2-3 and V is TRBV7-9; D is undetermined. V was shortened by 2 bases and J by 2 bases, with 8 bases between the two germline ends. Germline V gene sequence: CDR1 SEHNR, CDR2 FQNEAQ (reference sequence). The CDR3 contains 14 residues. CDR3 sequence: CASSLSHATDTQYF. CDR3 bases: TGTGCCAGCAGCTTAAGCCATGCCACAGATACGCAGTATTTT.

CDR3 amino acids: CASSQRLAGIVEQYF. The DNA of the CDR3 is TGTGCCAGCAGCCAGCGACTAGCGGGAATCGTCGAGCAGTACTTC. The gene calls are TRBV7-2 and TRBJ2-7; 11 bases are shared with TRBD2. V dropped 5 bases and J dropped 6; count of bases not matched to a gene: 9. Germline CDR1 and CDR2: SGHTA and FQGNSA. This CDR3 has 15 amino acids.

The chain recombines TRBV13 with TRBJ1-2; D is ambiguous. The V and J ends lost 4 bases and 1 base respectively, with 19 bases between them. This CDR3 has 17 residues. Germline-derived CDR1 and CDR2 are PRHDT and FYEKMQ (reference sequence). The CDR3 DNA sequence: TGTGCCAGCAGCTCCATACGAGAAGAACGGGATAACTATGGCTACACCTTC. Amino acid sequence: CASSSIREERDNYGYTF.